This is a list of T cell receptor beta chains from one sample in a study of blood T cell repertoires in COVID-19. Assay used: immunoSEQ multiplex PCR; TCRdb lists only in-frame clones, some missing. Of 200,000 to 250,000 clones listed, roughly nine tenths were seen once; the top ten hold 2.2%. Material for sequencing was peripheral blood. These receptors were collected from a woman in her 50s with acute or convalescent COVID-19. CDR3s include the opening cysteine and the closing phenylalanine or tryptophan. Fields, in order: clone size, J gene, V gene, D gene, CDR3 protein, CDR3 DNA. A D gene is named only where the DNA matches it firmly. For some rows the clone size is stated as once, few or many, or as a class when expanded; others skip it.

clone size: few
J gene: TRBJ2-1
V gene: TRBV3-1/TRBV3-2
D gene: NA
CDR3 protein: CASSQDVAEQFF
CDR3 DNA: TGTGCCAGCAGCCAAGATGTGGCCGAGCAGTTCTTC

clone size: once
J gene: TRBJ2-3
V gene: TRBV15
D gene: TRBD2
CDR3 protein: CATSRGTTSGGTDTQYF
CDR3 DNA: TGTGCCACCAGCAGAGGTACGACTAGCGGGGGCACAGATACGCAGTATTTT

clone size: NA
J gene: TRBJ1-5
V gene: TRBV19
D gene: TRBD1
CDR3 protein: CASKAGQGIVDQPQHF
CDR3 DNA: TGTGCCAGTAAAGCGGGACAGGGGATCGTCGATCAGCCCCAGCATTTT

clone size: NA
J gene: TRBJ2-3
V gene: TRBV18
D gene: TRBD2
CDR3 protein: CASSPPNRLAGGISTDTQYF
CDR3 DNA: TGTGCCAGCTCACCACCGAATCGACTAGCGGGGGGGATTAGCACAGATACGCAGTATTTT

clone size: NA
J gene: TRBJ1-4
V gene: TRBV10-3
D gene: TRBD1
CDR3 protein: CAISEIGQGFNEKLFF
CDR3 DNA: TGTGCCATCAGTGAGATTGGACAGGGGTTTAATGAAAAACTGTTTTTT

clone size: NA
J gene: TRBJ1-1
V gene: TRBV5-1
D gene: TRBD1
CDR3 protein: CASSSTGVGTEAFF
CDR3 DNA: TGCGCCAGCAGCTCGACAGGGGTCGGAACTGAAGCTTTCTTT

clone size: once
J gene: TRBJ2-1
V gene: TRBV7-3
D gene: TRBD2
CDR3 protein: CASSLMTSGGAHEQFF
CDR3 DNA: TGTGCCAGCAGCTTAATGACTAGCGGGGGGGCACATGAGCAGTTCTTC

clone size: NA
J gene: TRBJ2-1
V gene: TRBV30
D gene: TRBD1
CDR3 protein: CAWSKQGVYNEQFF
CDR3 DNA: TGTGCCTGGTCGAAACAGGGGGTCTACAATGAGCAGTTCTTC

clone size: NA
J gene: TRBJ1-1
V gene: TRBV7-2
D gene: NA
CDR3 protein: CASSLRRGWGTEAFF
CDR3 DNA: TGTGCCAGCAGCTTACGCAGGGGATGGGGCACTGAAGCTTTCTTT

clone size: NA
J gene: TRBJ1-4
V gene: TRBV19
D gene: NA
CDR3 protein: CASSMRQGNEKLFF
CDR3 DNA: TGTGCCAGTAGTATGAGGCAGGGGAATGAAAAACTGTTTTTT

clone size: NA
J gene: TRBJ2-5
V gene: TRBV5-6
D gene: NA
CDR3 protein: CASSSTGLQETQYF
CDR3 DNA: TGTGCCAGCAGCTCGACAGGACTCCAAGAGACCCAGTACTTC

clone size: NA
J gene: TRBJ1-2
V gene: TRBV19
D gene: TRBD1
CDR3 protein: CASKETGIGGYTF
CDR3 DNA: TGTGCCAGTAAAGAGACAGGGATTGGCGGCTACACCTTC

clone size: NA
J gene: TRBJ2-7
V gene: TRBV5-4
D gene: TRBD2
CDR3 protein: CASSLRSGVSYEQYF
CDR3 DNA: TGTGCCAGCAGCTTAAGAAGCGGGGTCTCCTACGAGCAGTACTTC

clone size: NA
J gene: TRBJ1-2
V gene: TRBV2
D gene: NA
CDR3 protein: CASSENREYGYTF
CDR3 DNA: TGTGCCAGCAGTGAAAACAGAGAGTATGGCTACACCTTC

clone size: few
J gene: TRBJ1-6
V gene: TRBV6-1
D gene: NA
CDR3 protein: CASSEGRQITSPLHF
CDR3 DNA: TGTGCCAGCAGTGAAGGCAGGCAAATCACTTCACCCCTCCACTTT

clone size: NA
J gene: TRBJ2-3
V gene: TRBV7-3
D gene: TRBD2
CDR3 protein: CASSSGLAGGDTQYF
CDR3 DNA: TGTGCCAGCAGCTCGGGACTAGCGGGGGGAGATACGCAGTATTTT

clone size: NA
J gene: TRBJ1-5
V gene: TRBV30
D gene: TRBD1
CDR3 protein: CAWSGTGGQPQHF
CDR3 DNA: TGTGCCTGGAGCGGGACAGGGGGTCAGCCCCAGCATTTT

clone size: NA
J gene: TRBJ1-1
V gene: TRBV5-1
D gene: TRBD1
CDR3 protein: CASSHGQGNTEAFF
CDR3 DNA: TGCGCCAGCAGCCACGGACAGGGTAACACTGAAGCTTTCTTT

clone size: NA
J gene: TRBJ2-3
V gene: TRBV18
D gene: NA
CDR3 protein: CASSPSTALMDTQYF
CDR3 DNA: TGTGCCAGCTCACCCTCGACAGCTCTTATGGATACGCAGTATTTT

clone size: NA
J gene: TRBJ1-2
V gene: TRBV5-1
D gene: NA
CDR3 protein: CASRPGRVGVGYTF
CDR3 DNA: TGCGCCAGCAGGCCAGGGAGGGTCGGTGTTGGCTACACCTTC